These 2 T cell receptor beta chains were sequenced from one sample in a study of graft-versus-host responses after intestinal transplantation. The table came from immunoSEQ multiplex PCR; TCRdb's copy has only in-frame clones and leaves some out. This table has 120,000 or so clones, approximately 92% appearing once. Which antigens these TCRs recognize remains unknown. Sequenced material: unstimulated CD8+ T cells sorted from spleen or lymph node cells, taken before intestinal transplant. These receptors all stem from a human donor who received an intestinal transplant.

This chain joins TRBV27 and TRBJ2-2; 8 nucleotides align to TRBD1. CDR1 and CDR2 (germline): MNHEY, SMNVEV (reference sequence). V lost 7 bases and J lost 2; bases outside the gene matches: 9. The CDR3 contains 16 residues. The CDR3 nucleotides read TGTGCCAGCAATACACCCGGACAGGGAAACACCGGGGAGCTGTTTTTT. Translation: CASNTPGQGNTGELFF.

The genes are TRBV4-2 and TRBJ2-7, with D unresolved. Germline-derived CDR1 and CDR2 are LGHNA and YNFKEQ. The V gene lost 0 bases and the J gene lost 0 bases, with 6 bases spanning the gap. The CDR3 is 14 residues long. The CDR3 nucleotides are TGTGCCAGCAGCCAAGAACAGAGCTCCTACGAGCAGTACTTC. Translation gives CASSQEQSSYEQYF.